These 29 T cell receptor beta chains originate from one sample sequenced in a study of graft-versus-host responses after intestinal transplantation. Measured with immunoSEQ multiplex PCR; TCRdb has only the in-frame clones, and not every one. Among about 25,000 clones listed, more than 75% were seen once. These receptors are not linked to any known antigen. This specimen was unstimulated CD8+ T cells sorted from spleen or lymph node cells, taken before transplant. These receptors were obtained from a human donor who was the organ donor for an intestinal transplant.

The chain has TRBV2 and TRBJ2-5; D ambiguous. The CDR3 is 13 amino acids. CDR1 SNHLY and CDR2 FYNNEI come from the germline V gene. Trimming stripped 7 bases from V and 5 bases from J, with 14 bases between. CDR3 sequence: CASTRGTPETQYF. The CDR3 DNA sequence: TGTGCCAGCACCAGAGGAACACCCGAGACCCAGTACTTC. The variable domain in full, completed from reference TRBV2 and TRBJ2-5, reads EPEVTQTPSHQVTQMGQEVILRCVPISNHLYFYWYRQILGQKVEFLVSFYNNEISEKSEIFDDQFSVERPDGSNFTLKIRSTKLEDSAMYFCASTRGTPETQYFGPGTRLLVL.

DNA for the CDR3: TGTGCCAGCAGCCGAGATGGTAATGAGCAGTTCTTC. Amino acids: CASSRDGNEQFF. The V gene is TRBV7-8, the J gene TRBJ2-1; unclear D gene. Trimming left V 5 bases short and J 7 bases short, with 9 bases between. The CDR3 is made up of 12 amino acids. Germline-derived CDR1 and CDR2 are SGHVS and FQNEAQ.

This clone was recorded only once. The V gene is TRBV19, the J gene TRBJ2-1, with 11 bases matching TRBD2. The length of the CDR3 is 16 residues. J lost 8 bases, V lost 5 bases, and 11 bases had no gene match. Germline V CDR1 and CDR2: LNHDA, SQIVND (reference sequence). CDR3 DNA sequence: TGTGCCAGTAGTTGGGCGACTAGCGGGGCGGCATATGAGCAGTTCTTC. This codes for CASSWATSGAAYEQFF.

The chain couples TRBV19 to TRBJ2-7; TRBD1 matches 9 bases. Germline-derived CDR1 and CDR2 are LNHDA and SQIVND (reference sequence). The CDR3 consists of 14 residues. J lost 2 bases, V lost 5 bases, and 4 bases had no gene match. The DNA for the CDR3 is TGTGCCAGTAGTCCGGGACAGGGAGCCTACGAGCAGTACTTC. The encoded protein is CASSPGQGAYEQYF. The full variable domain, its missing parts supplied by reference TRBV19 and TRBJ2-7, is DGGITQSPKYLFRKEGQNVTLSCEQNLNHDAMYWYRQDPGQGLRLIYYSQIVNDFQKGDIAEGYSVSREKKESFPLTVTSAQKNPTAFYLCASSPGQGAYEQYFGPGTRLTVT.

The chain has TRBV7-6 and TRBJ1-1, with 7 bases aligning to TRBD1. This CDR3 has 16 residues. The germline gives CDR1 SGHVS, CDR2 FNYEAQ. The V and J ends lost 2 bases and 3 bases, in that order; junction bases with no gene match: 9. The CDR3 region has the DNA TGTGCCAGCAGCTTAAGTCTTCAGGGGGGGGACACTGAAGCTTTCTTT. Residues: CASSLSLQGGDTEAFF.

The chain carries TRBV19 and TRBJ1-1; D gene uncertain. The CDR3 extends over 9 amino acids. The germline gives CDR1 LNHDA, CDR2 SQIVND (reference sequence). Trimming removed 9 bases at V and 8 bases at J, with 7 bases between. CDR3 sequence (DNA): TGTGCCAGGGTAACCGAAGCTTTCTTT. Its protein is CARVTEAFF.

The genes are TRBV9 and TRBJ2-7; TRBD1 is a possible D gene (6 bases). Germline V gene data show CDR1 as SGDLS and CDR2 as YYNGEE. Trimming took 4 bases from V and 2 from J, leaving 7 bases between them. This CDR3 has 12 amino acids. CDR3 residues: CASSRDTYEQYF. The CDR3 DNA sequence: TGTGCCAGCAGCCGGGACACCTACGAGCAGTACTTC.

The chain recombines TRBV4-1 with TRBJ2-3; 8 nucleotides align to TRBD2. J was trimmed by 6 bases and V by 2 bases; bases with no gene match: 7. The CDR3 is made up of 15 amino acids. Germline V gene sequence: CDR1 MGHRA, CDR2 YSYEKL. CDR3: CASSQRAGVEDTQYF. The CDR3 DNA reads TGCGCCAGCAGCCAACGAGCGGGGGTAGAGGATACGCAGTATTTT.

V usage is TRBV5-8 and J usage is TRBJ2-1; TRBD2 matches at 9 bases. CDR1 is SGHTS and CDR2 is YDEGEE in the germline V gene. V shed 1 base, J shed 3 bases, and the junction held 5 bases outside the gene matches. This CDR3 contains 16 residues. CDR3 DNA sequence: TGTGCCAGCAGCTTGAGCAGCGGGGGGTTCTACAATGAGCAGTTCTTC. Translating it yields CASSLSSGGFYNEQFF.

The chain links TRBV5-5 to TRBJ2-2; 8 nucleotides align to TRBD2. This CDR3 region has 16 residues. Looked up from germline, CDR1 is SGHKS and CDR2 is YYEKEE (reference sequence). Losses at the gene ends were 1 base for V and 4 bases for J; bases not matched to a gene: 6. The DNA for the CDR3 is TGTGCCAGCAGCTTGTTTACGGGAGGGGTCACCGGGGAGCTGTTTTTT. This translates into CASSLFTGGVTGELFF. Full variable domain (rest looked up from reference TRBV5-5 and TRBJ2-2): DAGVTQSPTHLIKTRGQQVTLRCSPISGHKSVSWYQQVLGQGPQFIFQYYEKEERGRGNFPDRFSARQFPNYSSELNVNALLLGDSALYLCASSLFTGGVTGELFFGEGSRLTVL.

This chain links TRBV27 with TRBJ2-4; D might be TRBD2 (6 bases). The CDR3 consists of 15 residues. CDR1 and CDR2 from the germline V gene are MNHEY and SMNVEV (reference sequence). V was clipped by 4 bases and J by 6 bases, with 16 bases between them. The DNA of the CDR3 is TGTGCCAGCAGTTCCTCCCTAGCGTGGAGAAACATTCAGTACTTC. Translated: CASSSSLAWRNIQYF.

This chain connects TRBV5-4 to TRBJ2-7; 8 bases are shared with TRBD1. The CDR3 is 16 residues long. Per germline, CDR1 SGHNT and CDR2 YYREEE (reference sequence). The trim removed 5 bases at V and 2 bases at J, leaving 12 bases unmatched. The CDR3 sequence is CASSLRGRGTPYEQYF. The CDR3 DNA reads as TGTGCCAGCAGTCTCAGGGGGCGGGGAACCCCCTACGAGCAGTACTTC.

This clone was counted between two and nine times. The chain joins TRBV7-9 to TRBJ2-7, with D unresolved. This CDR3 has 16 amino acids. V shed 5 bases and J shed 3 bases, with 20 bases lying between them. Germline V lookup: CDR1 SEHNR, CDR2 FQNEAQ (reference sequence). The CDR3 is CASSPAQTTPLYEQYF. The DNA of the CDR3 is TGTGCCAGCAGCCCGGCCCAGACCACCCCCCTCTACGAGCAGTACTTC.

V usage is TRBV12-5 and J usage is TRBJ1-5, with D unclear. Between the trimmed V and J ends, which lost 4 bases and 5 bases, there was a span of 3 bases. From germline, CDR1 is LGHNT and CDR2 FRNRAP. This CDR3 comprises 11 residues. CDR3 nucleotides: TGTGCTAGTGGTTCCCATCAGCCCCAGCATTTT. Protein: CASGSHQPQHF.

The J gene is TRBJ2-2, the V gene TRBV5-6; D is unresolved. CDR3 length: 12 residues. V shed 1 base and J shed 6 bases, with 4 bases lying between them. CDR1 and CDR2 from the germline V gene are SGHDT and YYEEEE. This CDR3 is CASSLYSGELFF. The CDR3 coding sequence is TGTGCCAGCAGCTTGTACTCCGGGGAGCTGTTTTTT. The whole variable domain, filled in from reference TRBV5-6 and TRBJ2-2, reads DAGVTQSPTHLIKTRGQQVTLRCSPKSGHDTVSWYQQALGQGPQFIFQYYEEEERQRGNFPDRFSGHQFPNYSSELNVNALLLGDSALYLCASSLYSGELFFGEGSRLTVL.

V and J are TRBV7-8 and TRBJ2-3; 14 nucleotides align to TRBD2. With V trimmed by 0 bases and J by 2 bases, 13 bases remained unmatched. The germline V gene has CDR1 SGHVS and CDR2 FQNEAQ. This CDR3 is built from 21 residues. The DNA for the CDR3 is TGTGCCAGCAGCTTAGCCGGAATCGGACTAGCGGGGGGTATACACACAGATACGCAGTATTTT. It translates to CASSLAGIGLAGGIHTDTQYF.

This clone turned up a few times. The chain combines TRBV6-1 with TRBJ1-1; a possible D gene is TRBD1 (5 bases). CDR1 MNHNS and CDR2 SASEGT come from the germline V gene. V lost 1 base and J lost 7, with 13 bases in between. CDR3 size: 14 residues. The CDR3 spells CASSEVGGGNEAFF. In DNA form, the CDR3 reads TGTGCCAGCAGTGAAGTCGGGGGTGGAAATGAAGCTTTCTTT.

The rearrangement joins TRBV7-9 to TRBJ2-7, with TRBD1 matching 10 bases. This CDR3 spans 14 amino acids. CDR1 is SEHNR and CDR2 is FQNEAQ in the germline V gene (reference sequence). The trim removed 5 bases at V and 3 bases at J, leaving 4 bases unmatched. CDR3 residues: CASSPTGGSYEQYF. The CDR3 region has the DNA TGTGCCAGCAGCCCGACAGGGGGCAGCTACGAGCAGTACTTC. Combining the CDR3 with reference TRBV7-9 and TRBJ2-7 gives the whole variable domain DTGVSQNPRHKITKRGQNVTFRCDPISEHNRLYWYRQTLGQGPEFLTYFQNEAQLEKSRLLSDRFSAERPKGSFSTLEIQRTEQGDSAMYLCASSPTGGSYEQYFGPGTRLTVT.

The CDR3: CASSEVGGLAKQTQYF. As DNA, the CDR3 is TGCGCCAGCAGTGAAGTGGGGGGACTAGCGAAGCAGACCCAGTACTTC. This chain joins TRBV10-2 and TRBJ2-5, with 10 bases that match TRBD2. The CDR3 loop spans 16 amino acids. Germline V gene data show CDR1 as WSHSY and CDR2 as SAAADI. The ends lost 3 bases at V and 6 bases at J; junction bases unmatched: 10.

The CDR3 spells CASSQAPAGGPGELFF. In nucleotides, the CDR3 is TGTGCCAGCAGCCAAGCGCCAGCGGGAGGGCCCGGGGAGCTGTTTTTT. The chain employs TRBV4-2 and TRBJ2-2, with 10 nucleotides matching TRBD2. The CDR3 length is 16 residues. Germline V gene data show CDR1 as LGHNA and CDR2 as YNFKEQ. V lost 1 base to trimming and J lost 6 bases; unmatched junction nucleotides: 5.

The chain is built from TRBV10-3 and TRBJ1-1; D call uncertain. V lost 8 bases and J lost 0, with 7 bases in between. CDR3 size: 12 residues. Germline lookup yields CDR1 ENHRY and CDR2 SYGVKD. CDR3 protein: CAIGSMNTEAFF. The CDR3 DNA reads TGTGCCATCGGCTCGATGAACACTGAAGCTTTCTTT.

This chain joins TRBV27 and TRBJ1-5; TRBD1 agrees at 7 bases. The junction had 17 bases not matched to a gene; V was cut back by 0 bases and J by 6 bases. The germline CDR1 and CDR2 sequences are MNHEY and SMNVEV (reference sequence). The CDR3 totals 19 residues. The CDR3 sequence is CASSLSGRAGGPTGQPQHF. CDR3 bases: TGTGCCAGCAGTTTATCGGGGAGGGCAGGGGGTCCCACGGGTCAGCCCCAGCATTTT.

The chain combines TRBV4-3 with TRBJ1-2, with 9 nucleotides matching TRBD1. V was pared by 0 bases and J by 2 bases, with 1 base of the junction left unmatched. The CDR3 is 15 amino acids. Germline values: CDR1 LGHNA, CDR2 YSLEER. The DNA of the CDR3 is TGCGCCAGCAGCCAAGATGGGACAGGGAACTATGGCTACACCTTC. Its protein product is CASSQDGTGNYGYTF.

The chain joins TRBV27 to TRBJ1-5; the D is unclear. V dropped 8 bases and J dropped 3 bases, with 11 bases sitting between them. From germline, CDR1 is MNHEY and CDR2 SMNVEV (reference sequence). The CDR3 runs 13 residues. The CDR3 protein is CASAGVVNQPQHF. CDR3 nucleotide sequence: TGTGCCAGCGCTGGGGTGGTCAATCAGCCCCAGCATTTT.

The chain joins TRBV5-6 to TRBJ2-7; 11 nucleotides match TRBD2. Germline V CDR1 and CDR2: SGHDT, YYEEEE. J lost 2 bases, V lost 5 bases, and 9 bases had no gene match. This CDR3 is 16 amino acids long. In nucleotides, the CDR3 is TGTGCCAGCAGTAATGCCGGGACTAGCGGAACCTACGAGCAGTACTTC. Translating gives CASSNAGTSGTYEQYF.

The rearrangement joins TRBV5-1 to TRBJ2-3; D is uncertain. Trimming pared 1 base from V and 2 bases from J, leaving 2 bases between. Germline assignment: CDR1 SGHRS and CDR2 YFSETQ. The CDR3 is 12 residues long. CDR3: CASSLPTDTQYF. The CDR3 bases are TGCGCCAGCAGCTTGCCCACAGATACGCAGTATTTT.

This clone was seen once. The rearrangement joins TRBV4-1 to TRBJ2-3; D unresolved. CDR1 is MGHRA and CDR2 is YSYEKL in the germline V gene. The CDR3 loop spans 15 amino acids. Between the trimmed V and J ends, which lost 3 bases and 0 bases, there was a span of 10 bases. The CDR3 DNA reads as TGCGCCAGCAGCCAGGCTCGCGTAAGCACAGATACGCAGTATTTT. Amino acids: CASSQARVSTDTQYF.

V usage is TRBV2 and J usage is TRBJ2-7; 10 nucleotides line up with TRBD1. This CDR3 is built from 15 residues. After removal of 8 bases from V and 3 bases from J, the junction contained 10 bases not matched to a gene. Looked up from germline, CDR1 is SNHLY and CDR2 is FYNNEI. CDR3 protein: CASHVQRDRGYEQYF. The CDR3 DNA sequence: TGTGCCAGCCATGTTCAGAGGGACAGGGGCTACGAGCAGTACTTC.

The rearrangement uses TRBV6-6 and TRBJ1-2; tentative D call: TRBD1 (6 bases). Trimming removed 6 bases at V and 8 bases at J, with 10 bases between. Germline V gene data show CDR1 as MNHNY and CDR2 as SVGAGI (reference sequence). CDR3 length equals 11 residues. CDR3 nucleotide sequence: TGTGCCAGCAGCGGGGGCGAGGGCTACACCTTC. It codes for CASSGGEGYTF.